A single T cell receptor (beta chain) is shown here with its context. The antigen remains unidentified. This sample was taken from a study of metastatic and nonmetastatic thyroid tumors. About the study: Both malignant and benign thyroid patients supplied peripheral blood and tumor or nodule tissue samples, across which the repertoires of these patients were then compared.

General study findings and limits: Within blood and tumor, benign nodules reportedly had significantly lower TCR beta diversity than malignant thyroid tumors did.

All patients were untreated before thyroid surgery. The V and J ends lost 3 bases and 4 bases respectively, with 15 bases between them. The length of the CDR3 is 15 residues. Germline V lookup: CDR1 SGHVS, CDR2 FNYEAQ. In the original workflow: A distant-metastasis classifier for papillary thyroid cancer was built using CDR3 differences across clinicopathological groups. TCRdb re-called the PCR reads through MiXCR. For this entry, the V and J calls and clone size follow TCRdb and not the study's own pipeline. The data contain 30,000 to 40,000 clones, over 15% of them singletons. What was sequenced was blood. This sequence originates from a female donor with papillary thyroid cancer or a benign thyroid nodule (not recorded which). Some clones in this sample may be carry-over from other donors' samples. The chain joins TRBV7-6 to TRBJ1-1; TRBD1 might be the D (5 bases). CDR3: CASSFGFGGFTEAFF. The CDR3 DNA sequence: TGTGCCAGCAGCTTTGGCTTCGGGGGTTTCACTGAAGCTTTCTTT.